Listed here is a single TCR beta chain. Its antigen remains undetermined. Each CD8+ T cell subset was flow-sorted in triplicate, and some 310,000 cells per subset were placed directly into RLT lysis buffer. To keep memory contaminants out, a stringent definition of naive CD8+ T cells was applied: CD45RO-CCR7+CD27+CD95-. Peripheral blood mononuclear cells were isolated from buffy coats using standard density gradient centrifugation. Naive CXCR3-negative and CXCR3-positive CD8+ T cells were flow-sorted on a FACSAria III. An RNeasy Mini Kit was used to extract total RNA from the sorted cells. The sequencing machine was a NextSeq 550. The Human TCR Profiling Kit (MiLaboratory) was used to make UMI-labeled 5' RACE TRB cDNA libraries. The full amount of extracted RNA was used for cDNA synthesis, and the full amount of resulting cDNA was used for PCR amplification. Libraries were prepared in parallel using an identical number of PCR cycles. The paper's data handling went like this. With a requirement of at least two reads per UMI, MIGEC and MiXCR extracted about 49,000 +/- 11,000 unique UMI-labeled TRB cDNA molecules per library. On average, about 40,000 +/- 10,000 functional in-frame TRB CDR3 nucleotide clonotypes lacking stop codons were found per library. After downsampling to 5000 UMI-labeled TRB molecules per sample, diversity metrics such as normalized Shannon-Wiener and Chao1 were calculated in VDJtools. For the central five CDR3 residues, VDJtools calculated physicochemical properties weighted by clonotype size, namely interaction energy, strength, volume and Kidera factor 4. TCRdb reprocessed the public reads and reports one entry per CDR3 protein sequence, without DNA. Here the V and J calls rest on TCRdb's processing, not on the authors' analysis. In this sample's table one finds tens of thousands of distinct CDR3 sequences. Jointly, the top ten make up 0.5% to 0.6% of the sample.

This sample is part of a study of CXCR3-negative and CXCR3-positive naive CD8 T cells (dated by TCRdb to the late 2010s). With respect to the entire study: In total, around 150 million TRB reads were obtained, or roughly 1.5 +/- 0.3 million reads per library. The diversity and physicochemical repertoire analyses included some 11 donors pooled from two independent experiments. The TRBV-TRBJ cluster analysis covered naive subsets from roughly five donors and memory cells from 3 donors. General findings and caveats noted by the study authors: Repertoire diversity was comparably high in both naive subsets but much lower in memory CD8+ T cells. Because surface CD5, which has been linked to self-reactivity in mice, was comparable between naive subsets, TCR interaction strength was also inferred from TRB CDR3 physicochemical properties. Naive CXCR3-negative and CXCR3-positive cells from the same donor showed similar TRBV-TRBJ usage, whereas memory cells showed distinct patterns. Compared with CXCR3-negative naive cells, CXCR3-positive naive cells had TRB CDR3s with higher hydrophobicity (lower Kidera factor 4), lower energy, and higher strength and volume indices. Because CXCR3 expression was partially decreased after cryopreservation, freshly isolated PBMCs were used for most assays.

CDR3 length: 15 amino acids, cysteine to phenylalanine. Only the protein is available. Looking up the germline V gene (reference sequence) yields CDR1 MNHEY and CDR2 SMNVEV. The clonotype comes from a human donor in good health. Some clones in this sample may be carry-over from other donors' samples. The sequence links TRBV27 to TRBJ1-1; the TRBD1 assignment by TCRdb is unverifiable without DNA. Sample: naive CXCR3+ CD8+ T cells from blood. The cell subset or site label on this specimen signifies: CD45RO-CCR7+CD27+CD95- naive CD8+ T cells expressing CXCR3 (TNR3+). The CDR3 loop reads CASSRRTGVNTEAFF.